This TCR beta chain was identified in a study of PD-1 blockade in classical Hodgkin lymphoma. CDR3 size: 15 residues. Germline CDR1 SEHNR, CDR2 FQNEAQ (reference sequence). Trimming took 5 bases from V and 1 from J, leaving 15 bases between them. Measured with immunoSEQ multiplex PCR; TCRdb has only the in-frame clones, and not every one. The data contain 40,000 or so clones, approximately 90% of them singletons. Brentuximab vedotin exposure varied among the patients, all of whom had relapsed after autologous stem cell transplantation. Details on this clone: Its target is not known.

Study results and limitations: At baseline, newly diagnosed patients reportedly showed less TCR diversity than healthy donors. Anyone who began nivolumab under 1 year after ASCT was excluded.

This chain uses TRBV7-9 with TRBJ2-7; tentative D call: TRBD1 (5 bases). Sequencing was performed on peripheral blood mononuclear cells (PBMCs), taken before the second cycle of nivolumab. The TCR comes from a human donor with classical Hodgkin lymphoma. The CDR3 reads CASSGYTGDSYEQYF. For the CDR3, the DNA is TGTGCCAGCAGCGGATATACAGGAGATTCCTACGAGCAGTACTTC.